Each of the 21 T cell receptor beta chains below was sequenced from the same sample in a study of blood T cell repertoires in COVID-19 (TCRdb year 2020). Library construction relied on the immunoSEQ multiplex PCR assay. This immuneACCESS table, as held by TCRdb, lists in-frame sequences with V and J called but not all clones. Of the missing ones, under half trace to an unresolved V gene in checked studies; the others have no known cause. Across this sample there are around 170,000 clones, with around 85% seen only once. In total, the top ten clones hold 7.5% to 10% of the sample. Sequencing input: peripheral blood. The receptors stem from a man between 50 and 59 years old with active or convalescent COVID-19.

The CDR3 loop reads CASSAQRTYHYEQYF. CDR3 coding DNA: TGTGCCAGCAGCGCACAGAGGACTTACCACTACGAGCAGTACTTC. The chain carries TRBV3-1 (or the pseudogene TRBV3-2) and TRBJ2-7; D may be TRBD2 (5 bases). The V gene's germline CDR1 is LGHDT and CDR2 YNNKEL (reference sequence). V shed 5 bases and J shed 3 bases, with 17 bases lying between them. This CDR3 is 15 amino acids long.

A single count supports this clone. V gene TRBV19 combines with J gene TRBJ1-5; TRBD1 matches at 9 bases. V lost 7 bases to trimming and J lost 6 bases; unmatched junction nucleotides: 7. The CDR3 runs to 14 residues. CDR1 and CDR2 (germline): LNHDA, SQIVND (reference sequence). CDR3 in amino acids: CASTVQGARQPQHF. In DNA form, the CDR3 reads TGTGCCAGTACAGTACAGGGGGCACGTCAGCCCCAGCATTTT.

The chain employs TRBV27 and TRBJ2-1; 8 bases agree with TRBD1. CDR3 length equals 13 residues. The ends lost 6 bases at V and 8 bases at J; junction bases unmatched: 6. Germline CDR1 and CDR2: MNHEY and SMNVEV (reference sequence). The CDR3 region has the DNA TGTGCCAGCAGAAGGACAGGGAACGATGAGCAGTTCTTC. It translates to CASRRTGNDEQFF.

The chain uses TRBV28 and TRBJ1-2; a weak D match, TRBD1 (6 bases). The ends were cut back, 6 bases at V and 4 bases at J, with 15 bases in the middle. Germline V CDR1 and CDR2: MDHEN, SYDVKM. The CDR3 runs 14 residues. The CDR3 nucleotides are TGTGCCAGCAGGCCAACCGGGACAACCTATGGCTACACCTTC. Translating gives CASRPTGTTYGYTF.

This chain joins TRBV30 and TRBJ1-6; D call uncertain. The CDR3 totals 13 residues. V lost 2 bases and J lost 3, with 5 bases in between. Germline V CDR1 and CDR2: GTSNPN, SVGIG (reference sequence). The CDR3 protein is CAWSPRYNSPLHF. DNA for the CDR3: TGTGCCTGGAGTCCCCGCTATAATTCACCCCTCCACTTT. The whole variable domain, remainder taken from reference TRBV30 and TRBJ1-6, is SQTIHQWPATLVQPVGSPLSLECTVEGTSNPNLYWYRQAAGRGLQLLFYSVGIGQISSEVPQNLSASRPQDRQFILSSKKLLLSDSGFYLCAWSPRYNSPLHFGNGTRLTVT.

The chain carries TRBV6-5 and TRBJ2-2; D is possibly TRBD2 (6 bases). CDR1 and CDR2 from the germline V gene are MNHEY and SVGAGI. The ends were cut back, 6 bases at V and 0 bases at J, with 11 bases in the middle. This CDR3 comprises 15 residues. The CDR3 protein is CASSHGGPNTGELFF. CDR3 bases: TGTGCCAGCAGCCACGGGGGACCGAACACCGGGGAGCTGTTTTTT.

The chain combines TRBV15 with TRBJ1-6; D perhaps matches TRBD1 (6 bases). The V end lost 0 bases, the J end lost 10 bases, and 13 bases lay between the germline ends. The CDR3 is made up of 15 amino acids. Germline V gives CDR1 LNHNV, CDR2 YYDKDF (reference sequence). The CDR3 coding sequence is TGTGCCACCAGCAGAGATTCGGGGGGCGAATCACCCCTCCACTTT. Residues: CATSRDSGGESPLHF.

The chain uses TRBV3-1 (or the pseudogene TRBV3-2) and TRBJ2-2; D remains ambiguous. The CDR3 is made up of 15 amino acids. V lost 0 bases to trimming and J lost 3 bases, with 8 bases between them. Germline V gives CDR1 LGHDT, CDR2 YNNKEL (reference sequence). The chain's CDR3 is CASSQEKRYTGELFF. The CDR3 DNA is TGTGCCAGCAGCCAAGAGAAGAGGTACACCGGGGAGCTGTTTTTT.

The chain uses TRBV28 and TRBJ1-2; 7 bases align to TRBD1. The CDR3 is 15 residues long. CDR1 and CDR2 (germline): MDHEN, SYDVKM. V lost 5 bases, J lost 5 bases, and 11 bases stayed unmatched. The CDR3 sequence is CASSTGTERSYGYTF. The CDR3 region has the DNA TGTGCCAGCAGTACCGGGACAGAACGCAGTTATGGCTACACCTTC.

This rearrangement joins TRBV9 to TRBJ2-7, with a possible D match to TRBD2 (6 bases). Germline V gene data show CDR1 as SGDLS and CDR2 as YYNGEE. With 0 bases removed from V and 4 bases from J, the gap between germline ends came to 14 bases. This CDR3 has 15 residues. CDR3 bases: TGTGCCAGCAGCGTAGGGGGCGGGGCAGAATACGAGCAGTACTTC. As protein: CASSVGGGAEYEQYF.

The chain links TRBV7-9 to TRBJ1-1, with TRBD1 matching over 11 bases. Germline CDR1 is SEHNR and CDR2 is FQNEAQ (reference sequence). The CDR3 sequence is 15 residues long. V dropped 3 bases and J dropped 5; count of bases not matched to a gene: 5. CDR3 coding DNA: TGTGCCAGCAGCTTCTCGGGACAGGGGGAGACTGAAGCTTTCTTT. As protein: CASSFSGQGETEAFF.

In its sample, this clone was seen once. The CDR3 coding sequence is TGTGCCAGCAGCTTAGAGGGGGGACTAGGGGCCGAGCAGTACTTC. This gives the protein CASSLEGGLGAEQYF. The rearrangement uses TRBV7-9 and TRBJ2-7; TRBD2 aligns across 8 bases. J was trimmed by 6 bases and V by 1 base; bases with no gene match: 8. The germline CDR1 and CDR2 sequences are SEHNR and FQNEAQ (reference sequence). The CDR3 loop spans 15 amino acids.

CDR3 nucleotides: TGTGCCAGCTCACCGACCCCGGGGGGGCGAAGCGAGCAGTACTTC. Amino acid sequence: CASSPTPGGRSEQYF. The V call is TRBV18, the J call TRBJ2-7; 8 positions agree with TRBD2. Germline trimming cut 3 bases from V and 6 bases from J; bases unmatched to any gene: 10. Germline CDR1 reads KGHSH; CDR2 reads LQKENI. The CDR3 length is 15 residues.

The chain couples TRBV5-4 to TRBJ2-2, with D maybe TRBD2 (5 bases). Germline V CDR1 and CDR2: SGHNT, YYREEE (reference sequence). V shed 3 bases and J shed 1 base, with 7 bases lying between them. The length of the CDR3 is 14 residues. Written as DNA, the CDR3 is TGTGCCAGCAGCTGGACTGGGAACACCGGGGAGCTGTTTTTT. Translation gives CASSWTGNTGELFF. Filled out from reference TRBV5-4 and TRBJ2-2, the complete variable domain reads ETGVTQSPTHLIKTRGQQVTLRCSSQSGHNTVSWYQQALGQGPQFIFQYYREEENGRGNFPPRFSGLQFPNYSSELNVNALELDDSALYLCASSWTGNTGELFFGEGSRLTVL.

This sequence joins TRBV14 and TRBJ1-1, with 8 bases identical to TRBD1. J lost 5 bases, V lost 2 bases, and 4 bases had no gene match. The CDR3 totals 14 residues. In germline, CDR1 is SGHDN, CDR2 FVKESK. CDR3 protein: CASSQWTGKTEAFF. CDR3 coding DNA: TGTGCCAGCAGCCAATGGACAGGGAAGACTGAAGCTTTCTTT.

This CDR3 reads CASSLTPQEGNYGYTF. The CDR3 coding sequence is TGTGCCAGCAGCTTAACCCCCCAGGAGGGGAACTATGGCTACACCTTC. This sequence joins TRBV7-3 and TRBJ1-2, with D possibly TRBD1 on 5 matching bases. Germline V lookup: CDR1 SGHTA, CDR2 FQGTGA. Trimming cost V 0 bases and J 2 bases, with 13 bases left between them. The CDR3 loop spans 16 amino acids.

V usage is TRBV28 and J usage is TRBJ1-2, with 7 bases that match TRBD1. The germline V gene has CDR1 MDHEN and CDR2 SYDVKM. This CDR3 has 14 residues. V gave up 5 bases and J gave up 7 bases; unmatched junction bases: 10. The CDR3: CASSQQGDRAGYTF. Here the CDR3 DNA reads TGTGCCAGCAGTCAGCAAGGGGACAGAGCTGGCTACACCTTC.

The J gene is TRBJ2-5, the V gene TRBV5-1, with TRBD2 matching 13 bases. After removal of 4 bases from V and 3 bases from J, the junction contained 6 bases not matched to a gene. Germline-derived CDR1 and CDR2 are SGHRS and YFSETQ. This CDR3 spans 16 amino acids. The CDR3 loop is CASSRRTSGREETQYF. For the CDR3, the DNA is TGCGCCAGCAGCCGCAGGACTAGCGGGAGAGAAGAGACCCAGTACTTC.

Here the CDR3 reads CASSRGLTNEKLFF. The CDR3 region has the DNA TGTGCCAGTAGTAGAGGGTTGACTAATGAAAAACTGTTTTTT. The chain is built from TRBV19 and TRBJ1-4; D gene uncertain. The CDR3 is made up of 14 amino acids. V lost 4 bases, J lost 2 bases, and 8 bases lay in between. Germline V CDR1 and CDR2: LNHDA, SQIVND (reference sequence).

V and J are TRBV19 and TRBJ1-5, with 9 bases identical to TRBD1. There are 17 residues in the CDR3. CDR1 is LNHDA and CDR2 is SQIVND in the germline V gene (reference sequence). The J segment lost 3 bases and the V segment lost 7 bases, leaving 13 bases of the junction unmatched. CDR3 nucleotide sequence: TGTGCCAGTACCCCAACAGGGGGCCCGTGGTCCAATCAGCCCCAGCATTTT. This translates into CASTPTGGPWSNQPQHF. The full variable domain, with the rest looked up from reference TRBV19 and TRBJ1-5, is DGGITQSPKYLFRKEGQNVTLSCEQNLNHDAMYWYRQDPGQGLRLIYYSQIVNDFQKGDIAEGYSVSREKKESFPLTVTSAQKNPTAFYLCASTPTGGPWSNQPQHFGDGTRLSIL.

The V call is TRBV2, the J call TRBJ1-3, with TRBD1 matching 7 bases. CDR1 is SNHLY, CDR2 FYNNEI, per germline. The trim removed 5 bases at V and 4 bases at J, leaving 2 bases unmatched. The CDR3 is made up of 13 amino acids. The chain's CDR3 is CASSTGVGNTIYF. The CDR3 DNA sequence: TGTGCCAGCAGTACAGGGGTAGGAAACACCATATATTTT.